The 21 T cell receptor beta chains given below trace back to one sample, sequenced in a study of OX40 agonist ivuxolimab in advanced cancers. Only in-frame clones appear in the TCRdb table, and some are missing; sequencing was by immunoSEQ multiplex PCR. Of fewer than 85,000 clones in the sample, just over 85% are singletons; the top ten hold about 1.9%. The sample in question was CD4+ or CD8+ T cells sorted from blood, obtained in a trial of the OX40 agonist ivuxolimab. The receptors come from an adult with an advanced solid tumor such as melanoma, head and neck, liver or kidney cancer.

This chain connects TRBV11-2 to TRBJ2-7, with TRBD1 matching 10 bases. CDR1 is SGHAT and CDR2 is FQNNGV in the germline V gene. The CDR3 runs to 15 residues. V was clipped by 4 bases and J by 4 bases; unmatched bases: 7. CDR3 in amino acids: CASSYRTGGAYEQYF. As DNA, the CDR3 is TGTGCCAGCAGCTACCGGACAGGGGGAGCTTACGAGCAGTACTTC.

Here the CDR3 reads CASTTGGAGNTIYF. The CDR3 nucleotides are TGTGCCAGCACCACAGGGGGCGCAGGAAACACCATATATTTT. The chain has TRBV28 and TRBJ1-3; 9 nucleotides line up with TRBD1. J gave up 4 bases and V 7 bases, and 5 bases lay outside the gene matches. Germline lookup yields CDR1 MDHEN and CDR2 SYDVKM. CDR3 length: 14 amino acids.

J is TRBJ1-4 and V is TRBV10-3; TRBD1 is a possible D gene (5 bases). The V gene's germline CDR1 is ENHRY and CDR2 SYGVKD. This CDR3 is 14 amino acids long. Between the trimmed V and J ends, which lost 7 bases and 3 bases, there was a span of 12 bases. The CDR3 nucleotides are TGTGCCATCAACCCGGGGGGAGCTAATGAAAAACTGTTTTTT. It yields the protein CAINPGGANEKLFF.

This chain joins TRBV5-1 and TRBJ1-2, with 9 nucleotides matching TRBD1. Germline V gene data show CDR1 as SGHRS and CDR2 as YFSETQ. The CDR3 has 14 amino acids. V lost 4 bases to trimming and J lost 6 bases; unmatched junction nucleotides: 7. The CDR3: CASSRPGTGNGYTF. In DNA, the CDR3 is TGCGCCAGCAGCCGTCCCGGGACAGGGAATGGCTACACCTTC. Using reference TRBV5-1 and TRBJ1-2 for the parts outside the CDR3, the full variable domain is KAGVTQTPRYLIKTRGQQVTLSCSPISGHRSVSWYQQTPGQGLQFLFEYFSETQRNKGNFPGRFSGRQFSNSRSEMNVSTLELGDSALYLCASSRPGTGNGYTFGSGTRLTVV.

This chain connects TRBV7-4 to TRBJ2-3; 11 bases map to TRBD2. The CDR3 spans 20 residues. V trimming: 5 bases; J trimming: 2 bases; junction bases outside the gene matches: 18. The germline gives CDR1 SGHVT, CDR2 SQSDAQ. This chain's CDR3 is CASSPRWGFASGGPTDTQYF. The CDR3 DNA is TGTGCCAGCAGCCCCCGGTGGGGGTTCGCTAGCGGGGGGCCCACAGATACGCAGTATTTT.

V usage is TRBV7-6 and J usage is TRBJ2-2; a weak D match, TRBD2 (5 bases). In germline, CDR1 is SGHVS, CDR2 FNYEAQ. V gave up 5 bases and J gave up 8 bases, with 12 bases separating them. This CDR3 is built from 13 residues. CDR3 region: CASSRAESGELFF. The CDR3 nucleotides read TGTGCCAGCAGCCGAGCGGAATCAGGGGAGCTGTTTTTT.

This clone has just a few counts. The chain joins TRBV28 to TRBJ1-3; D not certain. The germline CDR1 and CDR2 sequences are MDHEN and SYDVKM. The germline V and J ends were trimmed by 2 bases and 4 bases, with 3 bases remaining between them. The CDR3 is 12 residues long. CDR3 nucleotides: TGTGCCAGCAGTTTAAGGGGAAACACCATATATTTT. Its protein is CASSLRGNTIYF. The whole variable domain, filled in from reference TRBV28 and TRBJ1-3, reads DVKVTQSSRYLVKRTGEKVFLECVQDMDHENMFWYRQDPGLGLRLIYFSYDVKMKEKGDIPEGYSVSREKKERFSLILESASTNQTSMYLCASSLRGNTIYFGEGSWLTVV.

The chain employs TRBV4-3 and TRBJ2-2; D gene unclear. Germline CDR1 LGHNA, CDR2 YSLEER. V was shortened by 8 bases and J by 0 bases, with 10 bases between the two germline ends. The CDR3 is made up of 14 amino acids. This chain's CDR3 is CASSPGPNTGELFF. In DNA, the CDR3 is TGCGCCAGCTCCCCGGGCCCGAACACCGGGGAGCTGTTTTTT.

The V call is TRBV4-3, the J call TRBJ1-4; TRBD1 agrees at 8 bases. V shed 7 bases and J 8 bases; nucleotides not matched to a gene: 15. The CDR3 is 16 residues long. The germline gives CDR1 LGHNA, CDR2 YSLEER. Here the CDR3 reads CASTPAWLRTGEKLFF. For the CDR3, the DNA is TGCGCCAGCACCCCTGCATGGCTCCGGACAGGGGAAAAACTGTTTTTT.

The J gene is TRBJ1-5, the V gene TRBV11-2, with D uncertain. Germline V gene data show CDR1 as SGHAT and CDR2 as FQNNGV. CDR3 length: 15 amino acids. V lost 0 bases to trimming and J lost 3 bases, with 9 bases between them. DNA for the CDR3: TGTGCCAGCAGCTTAGACATTAGTCACAATCAGCCCCAGCATTTT. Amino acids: CASSLDISHNQPQHF. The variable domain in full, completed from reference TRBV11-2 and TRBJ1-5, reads EAGVAQSPRYKIIEKRQSVAFWCNPISGHATLYWYQQILGQGPKLLIQFQNNGVVDDSQLPKDRFSAERLKGVDSTLKIQPAKLEDSAVYLCASSLDISHNQPQHFGDGTRLSIL.

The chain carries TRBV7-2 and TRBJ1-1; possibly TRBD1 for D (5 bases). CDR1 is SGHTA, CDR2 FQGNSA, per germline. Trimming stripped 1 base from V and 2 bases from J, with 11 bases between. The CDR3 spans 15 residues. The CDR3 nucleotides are TGTGCCAGCAGCTTAGTCCCGCAGGGTAACACTGAAGCTTTCTTT. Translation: CASSLVPQGNTEAFF.

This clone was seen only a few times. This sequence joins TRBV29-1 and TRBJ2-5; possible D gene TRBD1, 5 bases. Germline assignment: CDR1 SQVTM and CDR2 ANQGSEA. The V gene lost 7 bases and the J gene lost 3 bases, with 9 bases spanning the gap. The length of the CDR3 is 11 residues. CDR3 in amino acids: CSASQEETQYF. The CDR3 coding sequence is TGCAGCGCCTCACAGGAAGAGACCCAGTACTTC.

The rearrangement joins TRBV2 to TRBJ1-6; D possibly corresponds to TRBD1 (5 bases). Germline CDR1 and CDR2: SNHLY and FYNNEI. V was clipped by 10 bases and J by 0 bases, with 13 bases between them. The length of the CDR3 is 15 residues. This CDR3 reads CATRGVSSYNSPLHF. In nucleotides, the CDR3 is TGTGCCACGAGAGGGGTGAGCTCCTATAATTCACCCCTCCACTTT.

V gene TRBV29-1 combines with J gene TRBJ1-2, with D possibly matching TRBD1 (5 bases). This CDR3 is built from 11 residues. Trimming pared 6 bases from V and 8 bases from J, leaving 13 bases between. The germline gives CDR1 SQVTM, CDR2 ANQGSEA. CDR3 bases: TGCAGCGTCGGGACGGGGTGGGGCTACACCTTC. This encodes CSVGTGWGYTF. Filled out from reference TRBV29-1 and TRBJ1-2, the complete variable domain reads SAVISQKPSRDICQRGTSLTIQCQVDSQVTMMFWYRQQPGQSLTLIATANQGSEATYESGFVIDKFPISRPNLTFSTLTVSNMSPEDSSIYLCSVGTGWGYTFGSGTRLTVV.

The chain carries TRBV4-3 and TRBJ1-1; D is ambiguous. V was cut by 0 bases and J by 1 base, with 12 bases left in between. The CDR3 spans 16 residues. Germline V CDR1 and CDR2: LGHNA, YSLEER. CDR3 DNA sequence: TGCGCCAGCAGCCAAGAATCGGGGTGGAGGAACACTGAAGCTTTCTTT. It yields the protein CASSQESGWRNTEAFF.

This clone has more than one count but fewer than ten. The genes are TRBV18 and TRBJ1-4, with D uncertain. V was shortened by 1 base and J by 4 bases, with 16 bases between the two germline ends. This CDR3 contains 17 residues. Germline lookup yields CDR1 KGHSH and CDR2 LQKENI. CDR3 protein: CASSPLPRKAGNEKLFF. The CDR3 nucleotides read TGTGCCAGCTCACCACTCCCGAGGAAAGCGGGTAATGAAAAACTGTTTTTT.

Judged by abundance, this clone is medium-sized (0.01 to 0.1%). The CDR3 nucleotides read TGTGCCAGTGGCAGGGGAGAATACGAGCAGTACTTC. Residues: CASGRGEYEQYF. V and J are TRBV19 and TRBJ2-7, with D possibly TRBD1 on 6 matching bases. The CDR3 totals 12 residues. The germline gives CDR1 LNHDA, CDR2 SQIVND (reference sequence). V lost 8 bases and J lost 4, with 12 bases in between.

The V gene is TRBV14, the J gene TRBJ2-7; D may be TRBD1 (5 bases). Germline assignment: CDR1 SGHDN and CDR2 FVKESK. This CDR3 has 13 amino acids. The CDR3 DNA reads TGTGGAGCCCGGACAACCCTTCCCTACGAGCAGTACTTC. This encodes CGARTTLPYEQYF.

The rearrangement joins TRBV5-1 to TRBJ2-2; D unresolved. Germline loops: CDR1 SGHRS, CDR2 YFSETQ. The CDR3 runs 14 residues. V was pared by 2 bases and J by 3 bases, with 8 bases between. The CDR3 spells CASSFADYTGELFF. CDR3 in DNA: TGCGCCAGCAGCTTCGCTGACTACACCGGGGAGCTGTTTTTT.

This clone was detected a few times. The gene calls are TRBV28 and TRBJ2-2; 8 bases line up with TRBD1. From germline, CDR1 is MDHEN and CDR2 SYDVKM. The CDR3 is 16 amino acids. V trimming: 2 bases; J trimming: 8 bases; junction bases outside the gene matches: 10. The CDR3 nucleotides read TGTGCCAGCAGTTTAGGCCGGACAGGGAAGTTAGGGGAGCTGTTTTTT. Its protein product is CASSLGRTGKLGELFF.

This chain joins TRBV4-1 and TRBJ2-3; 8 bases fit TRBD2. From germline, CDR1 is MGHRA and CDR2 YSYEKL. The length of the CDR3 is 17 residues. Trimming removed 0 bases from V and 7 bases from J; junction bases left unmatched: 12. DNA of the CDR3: TGCGCCAGCAGCCAAGACCCCCTGGCGGGGGGCCGCAATACGCAGTATTTT. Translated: CASSQDPLAGGRNTQYF.